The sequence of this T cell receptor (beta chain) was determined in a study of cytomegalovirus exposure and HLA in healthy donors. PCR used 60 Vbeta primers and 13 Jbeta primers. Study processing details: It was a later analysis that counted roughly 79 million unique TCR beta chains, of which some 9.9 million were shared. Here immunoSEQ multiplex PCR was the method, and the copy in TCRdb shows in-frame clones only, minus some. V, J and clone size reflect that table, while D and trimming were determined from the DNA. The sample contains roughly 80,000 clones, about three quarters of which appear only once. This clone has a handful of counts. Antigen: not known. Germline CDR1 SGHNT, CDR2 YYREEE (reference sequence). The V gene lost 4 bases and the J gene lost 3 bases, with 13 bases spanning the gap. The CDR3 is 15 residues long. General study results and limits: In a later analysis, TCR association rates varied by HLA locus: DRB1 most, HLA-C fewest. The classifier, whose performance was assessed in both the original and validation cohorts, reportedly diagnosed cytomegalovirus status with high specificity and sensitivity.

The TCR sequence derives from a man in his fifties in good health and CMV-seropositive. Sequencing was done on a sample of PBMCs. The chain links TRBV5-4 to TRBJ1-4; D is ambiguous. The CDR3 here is CASSLGRSSNEKLFF. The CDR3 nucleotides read TGTGCCAGCAGCCTAGGCCGATCGTCTAATGAAAAACTGTTTTTT.